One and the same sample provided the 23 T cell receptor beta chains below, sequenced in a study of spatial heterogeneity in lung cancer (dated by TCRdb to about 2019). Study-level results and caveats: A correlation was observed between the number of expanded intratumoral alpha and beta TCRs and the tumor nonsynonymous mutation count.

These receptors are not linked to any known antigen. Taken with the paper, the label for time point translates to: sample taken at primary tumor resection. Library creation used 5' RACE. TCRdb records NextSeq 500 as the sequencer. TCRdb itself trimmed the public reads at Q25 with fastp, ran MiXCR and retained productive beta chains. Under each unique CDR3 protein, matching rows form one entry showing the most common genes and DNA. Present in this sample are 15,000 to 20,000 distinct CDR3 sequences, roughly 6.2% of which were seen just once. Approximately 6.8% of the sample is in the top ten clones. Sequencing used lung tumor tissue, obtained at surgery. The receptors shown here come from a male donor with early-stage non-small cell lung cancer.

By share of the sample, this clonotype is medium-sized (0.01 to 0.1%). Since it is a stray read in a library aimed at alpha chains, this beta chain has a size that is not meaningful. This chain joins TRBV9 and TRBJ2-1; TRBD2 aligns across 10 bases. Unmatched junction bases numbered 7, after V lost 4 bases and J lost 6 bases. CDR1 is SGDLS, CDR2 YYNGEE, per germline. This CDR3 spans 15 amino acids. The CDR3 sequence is CASSPGAGGANEQFF. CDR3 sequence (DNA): TGTGCCAGCAGCCCGGGAGCGGGGGGGGCCAATGAGCAGTTCTTC.

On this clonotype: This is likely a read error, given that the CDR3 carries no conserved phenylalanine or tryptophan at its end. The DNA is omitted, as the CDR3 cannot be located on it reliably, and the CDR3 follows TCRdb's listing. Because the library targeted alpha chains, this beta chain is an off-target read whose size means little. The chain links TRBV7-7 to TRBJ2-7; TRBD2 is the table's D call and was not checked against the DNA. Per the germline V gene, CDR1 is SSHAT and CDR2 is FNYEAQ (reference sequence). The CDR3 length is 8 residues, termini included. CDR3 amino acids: CASSPLAG.

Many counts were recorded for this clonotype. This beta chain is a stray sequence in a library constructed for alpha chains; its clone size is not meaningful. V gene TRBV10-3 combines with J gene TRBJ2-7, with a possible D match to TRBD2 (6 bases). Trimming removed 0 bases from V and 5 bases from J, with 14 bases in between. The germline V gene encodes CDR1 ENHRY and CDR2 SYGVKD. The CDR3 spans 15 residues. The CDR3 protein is CAISESELASDEQYF. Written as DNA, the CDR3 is TGTGCCATCAGTGAGTCGGAACTAGCCAGCGACGAGCAGTACTTC.

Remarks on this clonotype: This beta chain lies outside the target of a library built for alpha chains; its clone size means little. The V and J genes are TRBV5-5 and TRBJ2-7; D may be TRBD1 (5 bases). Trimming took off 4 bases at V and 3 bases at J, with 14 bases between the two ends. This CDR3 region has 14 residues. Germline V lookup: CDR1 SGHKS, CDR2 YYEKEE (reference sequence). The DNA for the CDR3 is TGTGCCAGCAGCCCGCACCCAGACAGCTACGAGCAGTACTTC. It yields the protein CASSPHPDSYEQYF.

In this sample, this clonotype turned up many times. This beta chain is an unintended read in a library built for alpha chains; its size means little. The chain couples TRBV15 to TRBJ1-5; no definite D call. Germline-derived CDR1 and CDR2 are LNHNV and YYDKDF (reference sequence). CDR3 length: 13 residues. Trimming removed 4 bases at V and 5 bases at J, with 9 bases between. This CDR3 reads CATSKTVYQPQHF. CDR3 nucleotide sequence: TGTGCCACCAGCAAAACAGTGTATCAGCCCCAGCATTTT.

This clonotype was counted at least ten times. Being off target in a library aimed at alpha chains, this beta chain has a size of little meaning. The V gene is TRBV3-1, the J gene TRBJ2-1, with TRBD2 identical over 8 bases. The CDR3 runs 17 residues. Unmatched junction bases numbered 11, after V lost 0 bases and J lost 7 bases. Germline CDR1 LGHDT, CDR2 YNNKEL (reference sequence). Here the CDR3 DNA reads TGTGCCAGCAGCCAAGATGGGGCGGGAGGAAGTAAGAATGAGCAGTTCTTC. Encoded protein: CASSQDGAGGSKNEQFF.

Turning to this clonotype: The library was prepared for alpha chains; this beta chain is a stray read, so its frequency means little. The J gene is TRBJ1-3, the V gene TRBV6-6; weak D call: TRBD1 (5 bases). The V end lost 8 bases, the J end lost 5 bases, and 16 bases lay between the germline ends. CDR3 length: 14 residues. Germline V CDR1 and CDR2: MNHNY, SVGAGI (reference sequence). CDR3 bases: TGTGCCAGCGCGCTGGGGCGGGCAAGAAACACCATATATTTT. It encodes CASALGRARNTIYF.

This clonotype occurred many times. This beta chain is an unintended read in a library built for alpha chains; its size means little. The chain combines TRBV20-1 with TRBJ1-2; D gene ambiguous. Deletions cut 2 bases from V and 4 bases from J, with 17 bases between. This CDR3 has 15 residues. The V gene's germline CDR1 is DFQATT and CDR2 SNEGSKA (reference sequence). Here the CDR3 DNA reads TGCAGTGCTAGATGGGAGGTGGGCAGGCTCTATGGCTACACCTTC. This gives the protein CSARWEVGRLYGYTF.

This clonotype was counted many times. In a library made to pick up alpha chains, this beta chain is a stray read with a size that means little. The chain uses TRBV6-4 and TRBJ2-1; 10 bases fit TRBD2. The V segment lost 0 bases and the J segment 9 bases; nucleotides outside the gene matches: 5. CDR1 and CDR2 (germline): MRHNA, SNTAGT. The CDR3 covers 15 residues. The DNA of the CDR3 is TGTGCCAGCAGTGACTCAAGAAGCGGGAGGGCTGAGCAGTTCTTC. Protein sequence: CASSDSRSGRAEQFF.

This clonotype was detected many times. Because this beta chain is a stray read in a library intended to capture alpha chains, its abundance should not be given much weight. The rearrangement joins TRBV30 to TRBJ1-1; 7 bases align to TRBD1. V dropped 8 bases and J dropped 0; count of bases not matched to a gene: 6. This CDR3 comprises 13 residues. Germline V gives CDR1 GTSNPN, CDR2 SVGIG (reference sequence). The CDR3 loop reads CAGQTGLNTEAFF. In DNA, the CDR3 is TGTGCCGGGCAGACAGGGTTGAACACTGAAGCTTTCTTT.

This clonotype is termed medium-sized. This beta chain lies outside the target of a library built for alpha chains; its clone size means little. CDR3 amino acids: CASGDTDTQYF. The CDR3 region has the DNA TGTGCCAGCGGCGACACAGATACGCAGTATTTT. The gene calls are TRBV7-9 and TRBJ2-3; D remains unclear. The ends were cut back, 8 bases at V and 2 bases at J, with 5 bases in the middle. Germline V gives CDR1 SEHNR, CDR2 FQNEAQ (reference sequence). The CDR3 loop spans 11 amino acids.

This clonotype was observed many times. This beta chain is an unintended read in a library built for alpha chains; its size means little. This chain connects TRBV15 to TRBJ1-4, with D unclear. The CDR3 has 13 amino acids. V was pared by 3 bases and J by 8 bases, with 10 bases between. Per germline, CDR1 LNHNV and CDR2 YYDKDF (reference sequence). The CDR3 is CATSRDSEEKLFF. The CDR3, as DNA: TGTGCCACCAGCAGGGACTCGGAAGAAAAACTGTTTTTT.

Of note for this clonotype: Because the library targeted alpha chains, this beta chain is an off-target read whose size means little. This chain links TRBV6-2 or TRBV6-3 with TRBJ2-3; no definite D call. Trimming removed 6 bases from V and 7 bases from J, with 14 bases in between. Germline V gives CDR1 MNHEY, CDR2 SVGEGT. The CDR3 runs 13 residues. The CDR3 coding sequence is TGTGCCAGCAGGACTCCGGGCTCATATACGCAGTATTTT. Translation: CASRTPGSYTQYF.

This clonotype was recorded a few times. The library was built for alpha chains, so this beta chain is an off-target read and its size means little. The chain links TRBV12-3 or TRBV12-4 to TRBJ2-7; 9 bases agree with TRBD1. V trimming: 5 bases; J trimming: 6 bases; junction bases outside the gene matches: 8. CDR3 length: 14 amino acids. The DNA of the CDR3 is TGTGCCAGCAGTCCGGGACAGGGAGAAAGCGAGCAGTACTTC. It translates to CASSPGQGESEQYF.

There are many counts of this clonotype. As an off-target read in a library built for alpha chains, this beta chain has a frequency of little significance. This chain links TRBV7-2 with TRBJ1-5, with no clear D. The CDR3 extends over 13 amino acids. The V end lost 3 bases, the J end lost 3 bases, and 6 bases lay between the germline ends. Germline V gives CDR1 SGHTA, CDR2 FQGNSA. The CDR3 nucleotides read TGTGCCAGCAGCTTTGAGCACAATCAGCCCCAGCATTTT. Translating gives CASSFEHNQPQHF. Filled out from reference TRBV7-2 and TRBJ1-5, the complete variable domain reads GAGVSQSPSNKVTEKGKDVELRCDPISGHTALYWYRQSLGQGLEFLIYFQGNSAPDKSGLPSDRFSAERTGGSVSTLTIQRTQQEDSAVYLCASSFEHNQPQHFGDGTRLSIL.

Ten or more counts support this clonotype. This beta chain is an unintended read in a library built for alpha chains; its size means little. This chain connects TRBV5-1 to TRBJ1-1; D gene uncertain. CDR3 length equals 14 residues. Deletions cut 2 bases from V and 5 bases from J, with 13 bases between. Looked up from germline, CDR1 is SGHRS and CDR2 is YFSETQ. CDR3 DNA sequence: TGCGCCAGCAGCTTCGACACCGGAGGGACTGAAGCTTTCTTT. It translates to CASSFDTGGTEAFF. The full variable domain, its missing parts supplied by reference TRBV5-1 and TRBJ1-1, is KAGVTQTPRYLIKTRGQQVTLSCSPISGHRSVSWYQQTPGQGLQFLFEYFSETQRNKGNFPGRFSGRQFSNSRSEMNVSTLELGDSALYLCASSFDTGGTEAFFGQGTRLTVV.

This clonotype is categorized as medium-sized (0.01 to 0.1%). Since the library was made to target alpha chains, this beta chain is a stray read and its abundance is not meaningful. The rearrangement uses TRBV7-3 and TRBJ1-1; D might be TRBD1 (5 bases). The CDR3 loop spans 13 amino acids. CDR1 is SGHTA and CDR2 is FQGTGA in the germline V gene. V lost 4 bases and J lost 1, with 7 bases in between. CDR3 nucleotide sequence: TGTGCCAGCAGCTCAGGACAGAACACTGAAGCTTTCTTT. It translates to CASSSGQNTEAFF.

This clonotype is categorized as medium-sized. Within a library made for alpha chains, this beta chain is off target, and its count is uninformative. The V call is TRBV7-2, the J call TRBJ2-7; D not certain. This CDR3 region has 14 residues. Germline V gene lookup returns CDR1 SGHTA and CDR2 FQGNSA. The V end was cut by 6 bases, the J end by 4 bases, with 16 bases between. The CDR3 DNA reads TGTGCCAGCAGTTATTGGGTCCCGGCATACGAGCAGTACTTC. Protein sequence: CASSYWVPAYEQYF.

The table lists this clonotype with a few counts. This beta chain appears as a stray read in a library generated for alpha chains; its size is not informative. In nucleotides, the CDR3 is TGTGCCAGCAGTCCATGGACTAGCGGCCACGAGCAGTACTTC. Protein product: CASSPWTSGHEQYF. V is TRBV27 and J is TRBJ2-7; 10 bases align to TRBD2. The CDR3 is 14 amino acids. Looked up from germline, CDR1 is MNHEY and CDR2 is SMNVEV (reference sequence). Trimming cost V 5 bases and J 5 bases; bases outside gene matches: 6.

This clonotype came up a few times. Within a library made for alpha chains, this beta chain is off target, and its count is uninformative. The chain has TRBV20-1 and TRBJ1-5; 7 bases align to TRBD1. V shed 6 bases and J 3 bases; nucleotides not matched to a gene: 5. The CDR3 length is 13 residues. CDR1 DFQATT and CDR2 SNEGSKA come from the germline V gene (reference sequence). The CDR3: CSANRGHNQPQHF. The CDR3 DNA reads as TGCAGTGCCAACAGGGGACACAATCAGCCCCAGCATTTT.

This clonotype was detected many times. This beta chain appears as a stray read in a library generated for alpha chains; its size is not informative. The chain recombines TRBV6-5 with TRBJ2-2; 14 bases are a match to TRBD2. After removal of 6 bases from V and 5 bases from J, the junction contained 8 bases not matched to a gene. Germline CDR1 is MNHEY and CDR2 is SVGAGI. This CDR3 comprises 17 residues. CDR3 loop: CASRGLAGVGGTGELFF. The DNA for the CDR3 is TGTGCCAGCAGGGGACTAGCGGGAGTAGGAGGGACCGGGGAGCTGTTTTTT.

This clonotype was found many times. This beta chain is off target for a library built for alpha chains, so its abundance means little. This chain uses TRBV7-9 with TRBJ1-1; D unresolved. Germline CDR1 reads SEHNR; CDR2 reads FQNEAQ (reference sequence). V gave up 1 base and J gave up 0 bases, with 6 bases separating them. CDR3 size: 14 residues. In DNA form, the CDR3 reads TGTGCCAGCAGCTTAGGCGGGGTGAACACTGAAGCTTTCTTT. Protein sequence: CASSLGGVNTEAFF.

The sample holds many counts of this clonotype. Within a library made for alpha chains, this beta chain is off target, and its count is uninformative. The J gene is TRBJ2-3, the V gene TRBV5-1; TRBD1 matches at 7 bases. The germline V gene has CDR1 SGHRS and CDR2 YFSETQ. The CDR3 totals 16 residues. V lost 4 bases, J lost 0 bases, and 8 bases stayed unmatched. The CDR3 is CASSMGQRTSTDTQYF. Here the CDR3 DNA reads TGCGCCAGCAGCATGGGACAGCGCACTAGCACAGATACGCAGTATTTT. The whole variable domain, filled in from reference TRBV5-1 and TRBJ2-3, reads KAGVTQTPRYLIKTRGQQVTLSCSPISGHRSVSWYQQTPGQGLQFLFEYFSETQRNKGNFPGRFSGRQFSNSRSEMNVSTLELGDSALYLCASSMGQRTSTDTQYFGPGTRLTVL.